A selection of T cell receptor beta chains follows, all from one sample in a study of shared clonotypes between healthy human individuals. Sequencing was performed with immunoSEQ multiplex PCR; in TCRdb, only in-frame clones are kept and a portion is missing. This repertoire shows some 980,000 clones, over 75% found once; its top ten account for over 1.3%. The sequenced sample was memory CD4+ T cells sorted from blood. The receptors originated from a man younger than 30 in good health. Both conserved end residues are part of each CDR3. The order of the fields is clone size, V gene, J gene, D gene, CDR3 protein, CDR3 DNA. A D gene is named only where the DNA matches it firmly. The listing skips clone size in some rows; elsewhere it reads once, few, many or a size class.

>.|TRBV10-3|TRBJ2-5|.
CAISTGLQETQYF
TGTGCCATCAGTACGGGACTCCAAGAGACCCAGTACTTC
>.|TRBV5-6|TRBJ1-1|.
CASSPGGPTEAFF
TGTGCCAGCAGCCCGGGGGGCCCCACTGAAGCTTTCTTT
>.|TRBV5-4|TRBJ2-7|.
CASSLGGENEQYF
TGTGCCAGCAGCTTGGGAGGGGAAAACGAGCAGTACTTC
>few|TRBV9|TRBJ2-5|.
CASSPGIEVETQYF
TGTGCCAGCAGCCCGGGCATCGAGGTTGAGACCCAGTACTTC
>.|TRBV7-2|TRBJ2-7|TRBD1
CASSLGDSPLGQYF
TGTGCCAGCAGCTTAGGGGACAGCCCCCTCGGGCAGTACTTC
>.|TRBV5-6|TRBJ1-2|TRBD1
CASSTGTVGFTF
TGTGCCAGCAGCACCGGGACAGTGGGGTTCACCTTC
>.|TRBV7-2|TRBJ2-5|TRBD1
CASRSDRGFQETQYF
TGTGCCAGCAGATCGGACAGGGGGTTCCAAGAGACCCAGTACTTC
>few|TRBV5-1|TRBJ2-3|.
CASSLAGTASTDTQYF
TGCGCCAGCAGCTTGGCCGGGACGGCTAGCACAGATACGCAGTATTTT
>.|TRBV19|TRBJ1-6|.
CASMTGKGDNSPLHF
TGTGCCAGTATGACGGGAAAGGGGGACAATTCACCCCTCCACTTT
>once|TRBV5-1|TRBJ2-7|.
CASSRERTTTYEQYF
TGCGCCAGCAGCCGAGAAAGGACAACCACCTACGAGCAGTACTTC
>.|TRBV2|TRBJ2-1|.
CASKGTPYNEQFF
TGTGCCAGCAAAGGGACACCCTACAATGAGCAGTTCTTC
>.|TRBV19|TRBJ2-5|.
CASSIELLETQYF
TGTGCCAGTAGTATTGAACTATTGGAGACCCAGTACTTC
>once|TRBV6-5|TRBJ2-7|TRBD1
CASSYSIGTGYEQYF
TGTGCCAGCAGTTACTCGATCGGGACAGGGTACGAGCAGTACTTC
>.|TRBV6-1|TRBJ2-7|.
CASRLPGTPSYEQYF
TGTGCCAGCAGGCTTCCCGGGACTCCTTCCTACGAGCAGTACTTC
>.|TRBV4-1|TRBJ1-4|TRBD1
CASSQRAGGGGEKLFF
TGCGCCAGCAGCCAACGAGCAGGGGGCGGTGGAGAAAAACTGTTTTTT
>.|TRBV13|TRBJ2-3|.
CASSLVRGYTDTQYF
TGTGCCAGCAGCTTAGTTCGGGGGTACACAGATACGCAGTATTTT
>.|TRBV11-2|TRBJ1-3|TRBD1
CASSPTGETGNTIYF
TGTGCCAGCAGCCCGACAGGGGAAACTGGAAACACCATATATTTT
>.|TRBV6-1|TRBJ2-7|.
CASRPEAAYEQYF
TGTGCCAGCAGACCGGAGGCCGCCTACGAGCAGTACTTC
>.|TRBV28|TRBJ2-5|.
CASSFRSPQETQYF
TGTGCCAGCAGTTTTAGGTCCCCCCAAGAGACCCAGTACTTC
>.|TRBV2|TRBJ1-4|.
CASSARVRDEKLFF
TGTGCCAGCAGCGCCCGGGTCCGGGATGAAAAACTGTTTTTT
>.|TRBV30|TRBJ2-3|.
CAWSKGGGATDTQYF
TGTGCCTGGAGTAAAGGGGGAGGGGCCACAGATACGCAGTATTTT
>.|TRBV28|TRBJ2-2|.
CASNRGAGTGELFF
TGTGCCAGCAATCGGGGGGCAGGCACCGGGGAGCTGTTTTTT
>.|TRBV6-1|TRBJ2-7|.
CASSFRDIEQYF
TGTGCCAGCAGTTTCCGGGACATCGAGCAGTACTTC
>.|TRBV13|TRBJ2-1|TRBD2
CASTLAGGKNEQFF
TGTGCCAGCACTCTAGCGGGCGGTAAAAATGAGCAGTTCTTC
>.|TRBV29-1|TRBJ1-1|.
CSATGNTEAFF
TGCAGCGCGACAGGGAACACTGAAGCTTTCTTT
>.|TRBV5-8|TRBJ1-5|.
CASSAYNQPQHF
TGTGCCAGCAGCGCTTACAATCAGCCCCAGCATTTT
>.|TRBV5-6|TRBJ2-5|TRBD2
CASSFRAAGGLRKTQYF
TGTGCCAGCAGCTTTCGAGCCGCGGGAGGCCTCAGGAAGACCCAGTACTTC
>.|TRBV30|TRBJ1-1|.
CAWSEGLMNTEAFF
TGTGCCTGGAGTGAGGGACTGATGAACACTGAAGCTTTCTTT
>.|TRBV29-1|TRBJ2-7|TRBD2
CSIIPWTSGSFTSYEQYF
TGCAGCATAATCCCTTGGACTAGCGGGAGCTTCACCTCCTACGAGCAGTACTTC
>.|TRBV29-1|TRBJ2-7|TRBD1
CSVYRDRGYEQYF
TGCAGCGTTTACCGGGACAGGGGCTACGAGCAGTACTTC
>.|TRBV7-3|TRBJ2-1|TRBD2
CASSPGTTSYNEQFF
TGTGCCAGCAGCCCCGGGACTACGTCCTACAATGAGCAGTTCTTC
>.|TRBV7-2|TRBJ2-7|TRBD2
CASSLRASGIHEQYF
TGTGCCAGCAGCTTAAGGGCTAGCGGGATCCACGAGCAGTACTTC
>.|TRBV28|TRBJ2-7|.
CASSPGFYEQYF
TGTGCCAGCAGTCCAGGGTTCTACGAGCAGTACTTC
>.|TRBV10-1|TRBJ2-1|.
CASSSGSRVTEQFF
TGCGCCAGCAGTTCGGGATCCAGAGTCACGGAGCAGTTCTTC
>.|TRBV6-5|TRBJ1-1|.
CASRTRGGTEAFF
TGTGCCAGCAGAACCAGGGGAGGCACTGAAGCTTTCTTT
>.|TRBV18|TRBJ2-7|.
CASSLGTAMVEQYF
TGTGCCAGCTCACTCGGGACCGCAATGGTCGAGCAGTACTTC
>.|TRBV30|TRBJ1-6|TRBD1
CAWMLDRGRNSPLHF
TGTGCCTGGATGCTAGACAGGGGGCGGAATTCACCCCTCCACTTT
>.|TRBV7-6|TRBJ2-2|.
CASSAGQHGELFF
TGTGCCAGCAGCGCGGGGCAGCACGGGGAGCTGTTTTTT
>.|TRBV5-1|TRBJ1-3|.
CASSIGVSSGNTIYF
TGCGCCAGCAGCATAGGGGTCTCCTCTGGAAACACCATATATTTT
>few|TRBV7-9|TRBJ2-1|.
CASSVSRGEQFF
TGTGCCAGCAGCGTATCTAGGGGTGAGCAGTTCTTC
>.|TRBV5-4|TRBJ2-3|TRBD2
CASSAGTSGLTGTQYF
TGTGCCAGCAGTGCCGGGACTAGCGGCCTTACGGGTACGCAGTATTTT
>.|TRBV5-1|TRBJ1-6|.
CASSPLGAAESNSPLHF
TGCGCCAGCAGCCCCTTGGGGGCCGCCGAAAGTAATTCACCCCTCCACTTT
>.|TRBV18|TRBJ2-5|.
CASSSLLAPETQYF
TGTGCCAGCTCATCCTTACTAGCTCCGGAGACCCAGTACTTC
>many|TRBV6-5|TRBJ1-1|.
CASRENTEAFF
TGTGCCAGCAGAGAGAACACTGAAGCTTTCTTT
>.|TRBV18|TRBJ1-6|TRBD1
CASSVSGQGNSPLHF
TGTGCCAGCTCGGTATCGGGACAGGGGAATTCACCCCTCCACTTT
>.|TRBV6-5|TRBJ2-5|.
CASSSGTGRETQYF
TGTGCCAGCAGTTCCGGGACGGGCCGGGAGACCCAGTACTTC
>.|TRBV30|TRBJ2-1|.
CAWSFEREQFF
TGTGCCTGGAGCTTTGAAAGAGAGCAGTTCTTC
>few|TRBV28|TRBJ1-2|.
CATSGSGGYGYTF
TGTGCCACCTCGGGGTCGGGAGGGTATGGCTACACCTTC
>.|TRBV6-5|TRBJ1-1|.
CASSSNTEAFF
TGTGCCAGCAGTTCCAACACTGAAGCTTTCTTT
>.|TRBV2|TRBJ1-1|.
CASGRLNTEAFF
TGTGCCAGCGGTAGACTAAACACTGAAGCTTTCTTT
>once|TRBV6-1|TRBJ2-1|TRBD2
CASSEVLWGGQFF
TGTGCCAGCAGTGAAGTATTATGGGGGGGGCAGTTCTTC
>.|TRBV19|TRBJ2-1|.
CASSPLATLRNEQFF
TGTGCCAGTAGCCCGCTAGCTACACTGCGCAATGAGCAGTTCTTC
>many|TRBV11-2|TRBJ2-7|.
CASSLIGMYYEQYF
TGTGCCAGCAGCTTAATAGGGATGTACTACGAGCAGTACTTC
>.|TRBV5-1|TRBJ1-1|.
CASSLGGPMNTEAFF
TGCGCCAGCAGCTTGGGTGGGCCAATGAACACTGAAGCTTTCTTT
>.|TRBV7-2|TRBJ1-5|.
CASSLVGGKGQPQHF
TGTGCCAGCAGCTTAGTGGGGGGAAAGGGGCAGCCCCAGCATTTT
>.|TRBV2|TRBJ2-2|TRBD1
CASRGQGGGTGELFF
TGTGCCAGCAGAGGACAGGGCGGAGGGACCGGGGAGCTGTTTTTT
>.|TRBV6-6|TRBJ2-5|TRBD1
CASSQGQPRETQYF
TGTGCCAGCAGCCAGGGACAGCCTCGGGAGACCCAGTACTTC
>.|TRBV7-6|TRBJ1-5|.
CASSSNSGISQPQHF
TGTGCCAGCAGCTCAAATTCAGGGATTTCTCAGCCCCAGCATTTT
>.|TRBV14|TRBJ1-2|TRBD1
CASSQRQGLMGGYTF
TGTGCCAGCAGCCAGAGACAGGGTTTAATGGGTGGCTACACCTTC